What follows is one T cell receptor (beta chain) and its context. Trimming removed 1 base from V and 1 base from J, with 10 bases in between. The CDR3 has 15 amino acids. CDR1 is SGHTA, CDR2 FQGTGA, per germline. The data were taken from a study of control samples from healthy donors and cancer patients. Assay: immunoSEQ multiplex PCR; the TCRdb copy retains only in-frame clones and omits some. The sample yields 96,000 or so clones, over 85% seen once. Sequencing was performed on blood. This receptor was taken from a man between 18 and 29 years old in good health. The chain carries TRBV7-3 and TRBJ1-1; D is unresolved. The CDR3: CASSLNSYPNTEAFF. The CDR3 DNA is TGTGCCAGCAGCTTAAATTCATACCCGAACACTGAAGCTTTCTTT.